A selection of T cell receptor beta chains follows, all from one sample in a study of shared clonotypes between healthy human individuals. Libraries were prepared by immunoSEQ multiplex PCR; TCRdb keeps only in-frame clonotypes and omits some of them. The table has a few million clones, more than 80% seen once. The sequenced material came from naive CD4+ T cells sorted from blood. These receptors were collected from a young man in good health. The CDR3 runs from the conserved cysteine through the conserved F or W. The size field is filled for only some rows; it gives once, few, many or a size class.

size | J | V | CDR3
few | TRBJ1-5 | TRBV30 | CAWSDGGTSNQPQHF
once | TRBJ2-2 | TRBV5-6 | CASSFDRGHAGELFF
once | TRBJ2-3 | TRBV7-9 | CASSLVGRAERGQYF
NA | TRBJ2-7 | TRBV4-2 | CASSRRAGGANYEQYF
once | TRBJ2-7 | TRBV13 | CASSPSSGMGEQYF
NA | TRBJ2-2 | TRBV30 | CAWGARREVSGELFF
NA | TRBJ1-2 | TRBV15 | CATSRVGTPLYGYTF
NA | TRBJ2-2 | TRBV5-4 | CASSSRTGNTGELFF
few | TRBJ1-5 | TRBV7-9 | CASSADISNQPQHF
NA | TRBJ2-7 | TRBV11-3 | CASSLGGGPVHEQYF
NA | TRBJ2-3 | TRBV7-2 | CASSFSPTDTQYF
NA | TRBJ1-4 | TRBV12-5 | CASGLGQGTNEKLFF
NA | TRBJ1-1 | TRBV7-8 | CASSLDGVGDTEAFF
NA | TRBJ2-5 | TRBV7-2 | CASSPVAGGVQETQYF
NA | TRBJ1-2 | TRBV6-5 | CASRTAGSNYGYTF
NA | TRBJ2-3 | TRBV10-3 | CAISTGTGLPDTQYF
once | TRBJ1-2 | TRBV19 | CASSPGKALVDGYTF
NA | TRBJ2-3 | TRBV15 | CATSRGGLAGAAPSTDTQYF
NA | TRBJ1-2 | TRBV28 | CASSNPYGYTF
NA | TRBJ1-2 | TRBV4-3 | CASSPGTGGFNYGYTF
NA | TRBJ2-7 | TRBV28 | CASSDPGTGGFYEQYF
NA | TRBJ1-6 | TRBV5-1 | CASSPDTSSYNSPLHF
NA | TRBJ2-2 | TRBV6-1 | CASSEARVRGELFF
NA | TRBJ2-7 | TRBV19 | CASSARTGKAYEQYF
NA | TRBJ2-6 | TRBV6-1 | CASSVVPSAQSRANVLTF
NA | TRBJ1-2 | TRBV5-4 | CASSLEGALYGYTF
NA | TRBJ1-5 | TRBV21-1 | CASSADRDRRYSNQPQHF
NA | TRBJ2-7 | TRBV5-1 | CASSLARNGVSEQYF
once | TRBJ2-3 | TRBV29-1 | CSVLLGVPDTQYF
NA | TRBJ2-7 | TRBV9 | CASPPYYEQYF
NA | TRBJ1-5 | TRBV7-2 | CASSPDASWDQPQHF
NA | TRBJ2-1 | TRBV5-4 | CASSLDGTSGISYNEQFF
NA | TRBJ2-5 | TRBV5-1 | CASSPDMGEGTQYF
NA | TRBJ1-1 | TRBV11-3 | CASSLRGFTEAFF
NA | TRBJ1-2 | TRBV27 | CASSYAGQTAGGYTF
NA | TRBJ2-7 | TRBV7-9 | CASSLGAFRVFYEQYF
NA | TRBJ2-7 | TRBV10-1 | CASSASGLPYEQYF
NA | TRBJ2-5 | TRBV4-1 | CASSPTGTGGWETQYF
once | TRBJ2-7 | TRBV19 | CASSIDAAGPGEQYF
NA | TRBJ1-1 | TRBV9 | CASSVAGMNTEAFF
NA | TRBJ1-1 | TRBV7-9 | CASSLLNTNTEAFF
NA | TRBJ2-2 | TRBV10-1 | CASSETGELFF
NA | TRBJ1-1 | TRBV11-2 | CASSSSMNTEAFF
NA | TRBJ2-3 | TRBV7-2 | CASTLQGTSGSDTQYF
NA | TRBJ2-2 | TRBV6-5 | CASKWGSPSGELFF
once | TRBJ2-1 | TRBV6-6 | CASSRTFRNEQFF
NA | TRBJ2-7 | TRBV6-6 | CASSWRQGVSYEQYF
NA | NA | TRBV7-9 | CASSFTSGSYEQYF